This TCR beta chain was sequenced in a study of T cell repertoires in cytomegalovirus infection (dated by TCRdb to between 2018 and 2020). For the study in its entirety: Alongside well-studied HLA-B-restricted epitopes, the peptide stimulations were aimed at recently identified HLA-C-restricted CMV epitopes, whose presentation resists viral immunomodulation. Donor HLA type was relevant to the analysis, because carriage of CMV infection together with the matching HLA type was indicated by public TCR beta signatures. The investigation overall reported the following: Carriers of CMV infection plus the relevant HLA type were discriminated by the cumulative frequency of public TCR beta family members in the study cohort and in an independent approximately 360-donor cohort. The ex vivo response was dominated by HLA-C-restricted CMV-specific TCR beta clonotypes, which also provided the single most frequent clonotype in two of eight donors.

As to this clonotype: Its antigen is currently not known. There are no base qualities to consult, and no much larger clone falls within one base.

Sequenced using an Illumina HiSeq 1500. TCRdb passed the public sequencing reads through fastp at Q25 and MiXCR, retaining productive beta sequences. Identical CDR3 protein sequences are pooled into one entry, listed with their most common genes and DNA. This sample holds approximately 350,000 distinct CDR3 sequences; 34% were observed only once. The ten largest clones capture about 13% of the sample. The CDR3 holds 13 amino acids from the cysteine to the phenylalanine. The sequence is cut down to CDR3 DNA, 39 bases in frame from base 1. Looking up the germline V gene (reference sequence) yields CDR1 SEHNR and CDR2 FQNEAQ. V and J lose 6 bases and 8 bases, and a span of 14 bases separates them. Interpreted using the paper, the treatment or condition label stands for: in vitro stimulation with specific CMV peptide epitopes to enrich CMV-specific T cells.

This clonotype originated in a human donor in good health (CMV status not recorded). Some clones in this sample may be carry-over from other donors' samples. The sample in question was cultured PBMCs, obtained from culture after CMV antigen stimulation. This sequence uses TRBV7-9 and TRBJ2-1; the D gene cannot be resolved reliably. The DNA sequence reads TGTGCCAGCAGACCTGACTTGCGCGATGAGCAGTTCTTC. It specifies CASRPDLRDEQFF.